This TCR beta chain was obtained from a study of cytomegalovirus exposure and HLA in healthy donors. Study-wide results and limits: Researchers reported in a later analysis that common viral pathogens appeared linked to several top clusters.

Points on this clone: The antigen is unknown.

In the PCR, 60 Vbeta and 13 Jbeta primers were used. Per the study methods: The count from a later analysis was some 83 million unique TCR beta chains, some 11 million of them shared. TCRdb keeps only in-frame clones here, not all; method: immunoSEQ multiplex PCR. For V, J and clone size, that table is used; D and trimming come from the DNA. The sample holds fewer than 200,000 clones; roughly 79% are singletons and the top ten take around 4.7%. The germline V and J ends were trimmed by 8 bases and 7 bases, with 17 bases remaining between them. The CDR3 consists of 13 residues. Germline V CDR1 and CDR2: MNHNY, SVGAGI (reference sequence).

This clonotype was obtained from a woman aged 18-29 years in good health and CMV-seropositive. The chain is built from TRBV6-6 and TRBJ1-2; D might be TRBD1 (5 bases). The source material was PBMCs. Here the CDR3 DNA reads TGTGCCAGCCGCGTTGGCAGGGAGGGTGGCTACACCTTC. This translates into CASRVGREGGYTF.